The source of this T cell receptor (beta chain) is a study of control samples from healthy donors and cancer patients (TCRdb year 2020). Receptor amplification or capture employed the immunoSEQ multiplex PCR assay. The table was pulled from immuneACCESS by TCRdb, which kept in-frame rearrangements only. Such tables lose some clones; where checked, under half of the loss comes from unresolved V genes, and the rest has no known cause. This sample lists about 50,000 clones; roughly 93% were detected once. Of the sample, roughly a quarter is held by the ten largest clones. About this clone: No antigen is known for it. No per-base quality is available; no much larger clone lies one base away.

The germline V gene yields SNHLY for CDR1 and FYNNEI for CDR2. V ends up 6 bases short and J 0 bases short, with an unmatched junction base count of 10. The cysteine opens and the phenylalanine closes a CDR3 of 17 amino acids. CDR3 DNA is the only sequence kept; it has 51 bases, read in frame from the first base. The receptor's source is a woman aged 45 to 65 with head and neck cancer. The chain employs TRBV2 and TRBJ1-4, and TRBD1 aligns with 7 junction nucleotides. Sequenced: PBMCs. The bases are TGTGCCAGCAGCCTCCAAGAAGGGGGCGCAACTAATGAAAAACTGTTTTTT. The translation is CASSLQEGGATNEKLFF. Reference TRBV2 and TRBJ1-4 genes cover what lies past the CDR3, so the full variable domain is EPEVTQTPSHQVTQMGQEVILRCVPISNHLYFYWYRQILGQKVEFLVSFYNNEISEKSEIFDDQFSVERPDGSNFTLKIRSTKLEDSAMYFCASSLQEGGATNEKLFFGSGTQLSVL.